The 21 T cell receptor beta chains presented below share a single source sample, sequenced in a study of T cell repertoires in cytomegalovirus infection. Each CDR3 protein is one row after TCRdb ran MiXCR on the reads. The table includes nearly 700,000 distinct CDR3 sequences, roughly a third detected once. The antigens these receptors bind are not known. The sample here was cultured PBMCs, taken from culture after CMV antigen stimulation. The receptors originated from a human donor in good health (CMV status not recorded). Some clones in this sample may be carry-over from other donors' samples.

DNA for the CDR3: TGTGCCAGCAGCTGGACAGGGGGAGGAACTGAAGCTTTCTTT. Protein: CASSWTGGGTEAFF. This chain uses TRBV7-6 with TRBJ1-1, with 10 bases lining up with TRBD1. Per the germline V gene, CDR1 is SGHVS and CDR2 is FNYEAQ. J gave up 5 bases and V 4 bases, and 4 bases lay outside the gene matches. This CDR3 comprises 14 residues.

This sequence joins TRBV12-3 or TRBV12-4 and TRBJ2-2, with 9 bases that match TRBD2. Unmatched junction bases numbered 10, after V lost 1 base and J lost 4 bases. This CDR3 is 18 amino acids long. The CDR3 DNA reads TGTGCCAGCAGTTTAGAGGCGAGCGGGGGGACCATCACCGGGGAGCTGTTTTTT. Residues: CASSLEASGGTITGELFF.

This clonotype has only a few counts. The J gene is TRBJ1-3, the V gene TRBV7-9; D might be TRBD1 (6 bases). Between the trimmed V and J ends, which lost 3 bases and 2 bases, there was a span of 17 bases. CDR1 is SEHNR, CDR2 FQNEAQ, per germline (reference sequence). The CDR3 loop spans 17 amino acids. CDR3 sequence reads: CASSFSSSTGPGNTIYF. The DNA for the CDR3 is TGTGCCAGCAGCTTCTCCTCCTCGACAGGTCCTGGAAACACCATATATTTT.

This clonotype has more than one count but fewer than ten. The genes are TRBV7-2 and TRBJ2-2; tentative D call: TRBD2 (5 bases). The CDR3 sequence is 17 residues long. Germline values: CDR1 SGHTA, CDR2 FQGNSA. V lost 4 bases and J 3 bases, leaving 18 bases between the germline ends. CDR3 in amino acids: CASSSSRGSAYTGELFF. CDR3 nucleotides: TGTGCCAGCAGCTCATCCCGGGGTTCGGCGTACACCGGGGAGCTGTTTTTT.

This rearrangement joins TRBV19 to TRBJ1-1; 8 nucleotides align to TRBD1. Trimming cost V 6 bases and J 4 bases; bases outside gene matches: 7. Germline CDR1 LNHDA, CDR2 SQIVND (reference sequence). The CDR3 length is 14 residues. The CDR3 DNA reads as TGTGCCAGTAGGTGGGACAGGTCGGTCACTGAAGCTTTCTTT. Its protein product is CASRWDRSVTEAFF.

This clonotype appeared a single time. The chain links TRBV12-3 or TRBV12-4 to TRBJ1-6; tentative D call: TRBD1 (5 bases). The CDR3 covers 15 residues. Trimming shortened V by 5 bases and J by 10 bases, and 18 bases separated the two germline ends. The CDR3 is CASSKRDGGESPLHF. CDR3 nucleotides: TGTGCCAGCAGTAAACGGGACGGGGGGGAATCACCCCTCCACTTT.

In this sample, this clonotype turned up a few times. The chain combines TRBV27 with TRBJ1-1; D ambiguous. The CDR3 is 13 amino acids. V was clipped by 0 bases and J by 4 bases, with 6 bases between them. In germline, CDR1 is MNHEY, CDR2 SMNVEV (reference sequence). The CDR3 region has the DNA TGTGCCAGCAGTTTATCAGGGTTCACTGAAGCTTTCTTT. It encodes CASSLSGFTEAFF.

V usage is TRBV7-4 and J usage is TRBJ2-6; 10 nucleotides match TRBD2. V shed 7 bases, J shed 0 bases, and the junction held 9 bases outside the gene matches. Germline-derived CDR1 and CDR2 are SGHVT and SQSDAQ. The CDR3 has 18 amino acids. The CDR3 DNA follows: TGTGCCAGCACCCAGCGGGGGGGCTCTCCCTCTGGGGCCAACGTCCTGACTTTC. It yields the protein CASTQRGGSPSGANVLTF.

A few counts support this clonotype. CDR3 protein: CASSYPTSEPYEQYF. In nucleotides, the CDR3 is TGTGCCAGCAGTTACCCGACTAGCGAACCCTACGAGCAGTACTTC. The chain links TRBV6-6 to TRBJ2-7; 8 nucleotides match TRBD2. From germline, CDR1 is MNHNY and CDR2 SVGAGI (reference sequence). Trimming at V came to 2 bases and at J to 2 bases, leaving 5 bases not matched to a gene. This CDR3 comprises 15 residues.

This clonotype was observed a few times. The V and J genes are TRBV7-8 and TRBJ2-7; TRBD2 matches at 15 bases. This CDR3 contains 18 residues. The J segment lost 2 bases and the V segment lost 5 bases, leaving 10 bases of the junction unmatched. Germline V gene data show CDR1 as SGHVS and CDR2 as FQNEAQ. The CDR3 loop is CASSPRTSGGGATYEQYF. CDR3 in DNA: TGTGCCAGCAGCCCACGGACTAGCGGGGGGGGGGCTACCTACGAGCAGTACTTC.

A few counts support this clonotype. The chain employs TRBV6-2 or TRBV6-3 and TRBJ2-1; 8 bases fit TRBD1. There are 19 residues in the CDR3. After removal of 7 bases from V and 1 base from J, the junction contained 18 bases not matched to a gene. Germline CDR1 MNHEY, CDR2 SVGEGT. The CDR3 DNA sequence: TGTGCCAGCACTCCAGGGGGCCCCACTAGGCTTGGGTCCTACAATGAGCAGTTCTTC. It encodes CASTPGGPTRLGSYNEQFF.

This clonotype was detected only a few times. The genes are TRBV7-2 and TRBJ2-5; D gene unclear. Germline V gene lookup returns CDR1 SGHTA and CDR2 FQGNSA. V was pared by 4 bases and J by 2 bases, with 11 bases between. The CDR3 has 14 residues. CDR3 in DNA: TGTGCCAGCAGCTCTGACTGGGGACAAGAGACCCAGTACTTC. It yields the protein CASSSDWGQETQYF.

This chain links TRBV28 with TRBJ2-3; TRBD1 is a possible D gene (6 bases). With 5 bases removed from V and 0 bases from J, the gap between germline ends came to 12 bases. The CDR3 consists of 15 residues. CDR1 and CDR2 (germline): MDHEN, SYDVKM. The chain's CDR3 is CASSPRGASTDTQYF. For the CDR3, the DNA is TGTGCCAGCAGTCCCAGGGGAGCTAGCACAGATACGCAGTATTTT.

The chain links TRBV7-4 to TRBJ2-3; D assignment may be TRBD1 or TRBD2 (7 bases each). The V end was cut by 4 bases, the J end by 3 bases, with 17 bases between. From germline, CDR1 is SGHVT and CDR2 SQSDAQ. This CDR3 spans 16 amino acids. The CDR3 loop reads CASSSVSRGGTDTQYF. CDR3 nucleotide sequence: TGTGCCAGCAGCTCCGTGAGCAGGGGGGGGACAGATACGCAGTATTTT.

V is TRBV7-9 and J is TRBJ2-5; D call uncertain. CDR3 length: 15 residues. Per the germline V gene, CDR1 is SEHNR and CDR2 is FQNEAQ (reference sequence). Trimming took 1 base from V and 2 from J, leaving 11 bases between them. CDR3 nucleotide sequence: TGTGCCAGCAGCTTAGGGGCAGTAATACAAGAGACCCAGTACTTC. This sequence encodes CASSLGAVIQETQYF.

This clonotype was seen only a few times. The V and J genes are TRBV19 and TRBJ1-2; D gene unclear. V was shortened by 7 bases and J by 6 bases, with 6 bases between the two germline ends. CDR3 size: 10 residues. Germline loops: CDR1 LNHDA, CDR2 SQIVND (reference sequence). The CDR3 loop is CASISDGYTF. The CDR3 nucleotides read TGTGCCAGTATCTCGGATGGCTACACCTTC.

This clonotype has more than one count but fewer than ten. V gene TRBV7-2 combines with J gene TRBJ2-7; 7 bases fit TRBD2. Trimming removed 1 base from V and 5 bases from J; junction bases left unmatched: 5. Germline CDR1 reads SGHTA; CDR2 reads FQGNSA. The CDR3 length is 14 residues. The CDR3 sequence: CASSLVTAGDEQYF. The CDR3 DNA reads TGTGCCAGCAGCTTAGTAACGGCGGGGGACGAGCAGTACTTC.

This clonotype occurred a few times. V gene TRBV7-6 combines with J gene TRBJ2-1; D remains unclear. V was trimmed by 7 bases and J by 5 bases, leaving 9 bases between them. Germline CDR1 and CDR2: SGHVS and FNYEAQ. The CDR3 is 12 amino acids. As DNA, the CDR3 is TGTGCCAGCACCCGCGCCCACAATGAGCAGTTCTTC. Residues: CASTRAHNEQFF. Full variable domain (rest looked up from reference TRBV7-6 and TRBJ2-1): GAGVSQSPRYKVTKRGQDVALRCDPISGHVSLYWYRQALGQGPEFLTYFNYEAQQDKSGLPNDRFSAERPEGSISTLTIQRTEQRDSAMYRCASTRAHNEQFFGPGTRLTVL.

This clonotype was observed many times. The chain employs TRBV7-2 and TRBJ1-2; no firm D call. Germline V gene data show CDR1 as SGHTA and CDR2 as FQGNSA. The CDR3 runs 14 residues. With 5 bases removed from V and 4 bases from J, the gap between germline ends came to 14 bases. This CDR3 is CASSPSRVLYGYTF. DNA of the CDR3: TGTGCCAGCAGCCCCTCTCGGGTTCTCTATGGCTACACCTTC.

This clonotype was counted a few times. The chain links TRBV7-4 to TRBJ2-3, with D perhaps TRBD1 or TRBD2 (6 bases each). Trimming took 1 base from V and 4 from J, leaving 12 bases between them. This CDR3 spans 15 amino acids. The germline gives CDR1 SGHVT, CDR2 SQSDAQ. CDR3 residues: CASSLEGGGADTQYF. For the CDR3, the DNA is TGTGCCAGCAGCTTAGAAGGAGGGGGTGCAGATACGCAGTATTTT.

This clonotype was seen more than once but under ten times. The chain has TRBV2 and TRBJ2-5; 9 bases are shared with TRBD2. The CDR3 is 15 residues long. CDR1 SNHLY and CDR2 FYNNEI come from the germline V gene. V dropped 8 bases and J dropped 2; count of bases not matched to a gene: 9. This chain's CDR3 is CASDVTSGPQETQYF. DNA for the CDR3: TGTGCCAGCGACGTGACTAGCGGCCCACAAGAGACCCAGTACTTC.